This T cell receptor beta chain comes out of a study of cytomegalovirus exposure and HLA in healthy donors. Overall study results and limits: The dataset shows that most TCR sequences were rare, while some public TCRs occurred in many donors.

This PCR relied on a set of 60 Vbeta primers and 13 Jbeta primers. Libraries were prepared by immunoSEQ multiplex PCR; TCRdb keeps only in-frame clonotypes and omits some of them. The sample holds 130,000 to 150,000 clones, about four fifths seen once. Comment on this clone: The antigen is undetermined.

All the people who gave samples were healthy bone marrow donors. The sample taken for sequencing was PBMCs. This receptor was taken from a man aged 25-45 years in good health and CMV-seropositive.

As DNA, the CDR3 is TGTGCCAGCAGCTCTGTACCGGGTCAGCCCCAGCATTTT. It is translated as CASSSVPGQPQHF. The chain links TRBV14 to TRBJ1-5; no reliable D call. The CDR3 is made up of 13 amino acids. The V gene lost 5 bases and the J gene lost 6 bases, with 11 bases spanning the gap. From germline, CDR1 is SGHDN and CDR2 FVKESK. The full variable domain, completed using reference TRBV14 and TRBJ1-5, is EAGVTQFPSHSVIEKGQTVTLRCDPISGHDNLYWYRRVMGKEIKFLLHFVKESKQDESGMPNNRFLAERTGGTYSTLKVQPAELEDSGVYFCASSSVPGQPQHFGDGTRLSIL.